The next 14 T cell receptor beta chains were all read from a single sample in a study of OX40 agonist ivuxolimab in advanced cancers. TCRdb keeps only in-frame clones here, not all; method: immunoSEQ multiplex PCR. The sample includes tens of thousands of clones, 87% of them seen just once. The material sequenced was CD4+ or CD8+ T cells sorted from blood, taken in a trial of the OX40 agonist ivuxolimab. The receptor source for this set is an adult with an advanced solid tumor such as melanoma, head and neck, liver or kidney cancer.

This clone came up a few times. The J gene is TRBJ1-6, the V gene TRBV6-1; D unresolved. V lost 7 bases and J 8 bases, leaving 15 bases between the germline ends. Germline CDR1 is MNHNS and CDR2 is SASEGT. CDR3 length: 14 residues. The CDR3 loop is CASTRAPRDSPLHF. In DNA form, the CDR3 reads TGTGCCAGCACCCGGGCTCCGAGGGATTCACCCCTCCACTTT.

The chain carries TRBV4-3 and TRBJ2-7; the D gene is possibly TRBD2 (5 bases). V lost 4 bases to trimming and J lost 6 bases, with 13 bases between them. The germline V gene encodes CDR1 LGHNA and CDR2 YSLEER. The CDR3 spans 13 residues. This CDR3 reads CASSPRVSAEQYV. For the CDR3, the DNA is TGCGCCAGCAGCCCGCGGGTCTCGGCCGAGCAGTACGTC.

The rearrangement joins TRBV7-2 to TRBJ1-5, with D perhaps matching TRBD1 (5 bases). This CDR3 has 12 amino acids. Germline V gene data show CDR1 as SGHTA and CDR2 as FQGNSA. Trimming took 5 bases from V and 9 from J, leaving 11 bases between them. This CDR3 is CASSLRGGPQHF. The CDR3 bases are TGTGCCAGCAGCCTTAGGGGAGGGCCCCAGCATTTT. Full variable domain (missing parts from reference TRBV7-2 and TRBJ1-5): GAGVSQSPSNKVTEKGKDVELRCDPISGHTALYWYRQSLGQGLEFLIYFQGNSAPDKSGLPSDRFSAERTGGSVSTLTIQRTQQEDSAVYLCASSLRGGPQHFGDGTRLSIL.

This rearrangement joins TRBV27 to TRBJ1-5, with D perhaps matching TRBD1 (5 bases). The germline V gene encodes CDR1 MNHEY and CDR2 SMNVEV (reference sequence). The CDR3 runs 14 residues. The V gene lost 2 bases and the J gene lost 2 bases, with 7 bases spanning the gap. CDR3 nucleotide sequence: TGTGCCAGCAGTTTACGGGGACGCAATCAGCCCCAGCATTTT. Translation gives CASSLRGRNQPQHF.

This clone occurred a few times. This chain uses TRBV18 with TRBJ2-6; 8 positions match TRBD1. V lost 3 bases to trimming and J lost 4 bases; unmatched junction nucleotides: 5. CDR1 and CDR2 from the germline V gene are KGHSH and LQKENI. The CDR3 totals 16 residues. The CDR3 protein is CASSPDRVSGANVLTF. Written as DNA, the CDR3 is TGTGCCAGCTCACCGGACAGGGTGAGCGGGGCCAACGTCCTGACTTTC.

The chain couples TRBV5-4 to TRBJ1-2; D call uncertain. Germline V lookup: CDR1 SGHNT, CDR2 YYREEE (reference sequence). There are 14 residues in the CDR3. Trimming stripped 2 bases from V and 8 bases from J, with 16 bases between. The CDR3 is CASSLNLAPVGYTF. Written as DNA, the CDR3 is TGTGCCAGCAGCTTAAACCTAGCGCCGGTAGGCTACACCTTC.

This chain joins TRBV9 and TRBJ1-1; tentatively, D is TRBD1 (6 bases). With 4 bases removed from V and 5 bases from J, the gap between germline ends came to 15 bases. CDR1 is SGDLS and CDR2 is YYNGEE in the germline V gene. CDR3 length: 14 amino acids. CDR3 nucleotides: TGTGCCAGCAGCCCCCAACAGGGAAGGACTGAAGCTTTCTTT. This gives the protein CASSPQQGRTEAFF.

The rearrangement joins TRBV5-8 to TRBJ2-5; the D gene is possibly TRBD1 (6 bases). V was pared by 4 bases and J by 4 bases, with 11 bases between. Per germline, CDR1 SGHTS and CDR2 YDEGEE. The CDR3 covers 13 residues. The CDR3 loop is CASSRTVTETQYF. The CDR3 DNA sequence: TGTGCCAGCAGCCGGACAGTGACAGAGACCCAGTACTTC.

The chain has TRBV28 and TRBJ1-6, with TRBD1 matching over 8 bases. The CDR3 runs to 13 residues. The V segment lost 3 bases and the J segment 10 bases; nucleotides outside the gene matches: 2. Germline loops: CDR1 MDHEN, CDR2 SYDVKM. The CDR3 DNA reads TGTGCCAGCAGTTTCAGGGGGCAATCACCCCTCCACTTT. Protein sequence: CASSFRGQSPLHF.

As to this clone: The identical CDR3 is also encoded by other nucleotide sequences in the sample. The V gene is TRBV5-6, the J gene TRBJ2-3; TRBD1 is a possible D gene (5 bases). From germline, CDR1 is SGHDT and CDR2 YYEEEE. The ends were cut back, 3 bases at V and 4 bases at J, with 6 bases in the middle. CDR3 size: 12 residues. DNA of the CDR3: TGTGCCAGCAGCTCCAGGGCAGATACGCAGTATTTT. Amino acids: CASSSRADTQYF.

The V gene is TRBV29-1, the J gene TRBJ2-3, with 7 bases lining up with TRBD1. The V segment lost 1 base and the J segment 4 bases; nucleotides outside the gene matches: 2. The CDR3 length is 13 residues. Germline CDR1 is SQVTM and CDR2 is ANQGSEA. The CDR3 reads CSVEGQGADTQYF. The CDR3 DNA reads TGCAGCGTTGAAGGACAGGGAGCAGATACGCAGTATTTT.

The chain employs TRBV4-3 and TRBJ1-1, with 10 bases aligning to TRBD1. This CDR3 comprises 16 residues. CDR1 LGHNA and CDR2 YSLEER come from the germline V gene. The trim removed 3 bases at V and 1 base at J, leaving 5 bases unmatched. The CDR3 DNA reads TGCGCCAGCAGCCAGAGACAGGGGGCTGAGAACACTGAAGCTTTCTTT. Translating it yields CASSQRQGAENTEAFF.

The chain uses TRBV7-2 and TRBJ2-3, with D uncertain. V was pared by 5 bases and J by 3 bases, with 12 bases between. This CDR3 comprises 14 residues. Germline V gene data show CDR1 as SGHTA and CDR2 as FQGNSA. The CDR3: CASSLWTSTDTQYF. For the CDR3, the DNA is TGTGCCAGCAGCCTCTGGACCTCAACAGATACGCAGTATTTT.

The chain joins TRBV5-1 to TRBJ2-1, with D perhaps being TRBD1 or TRBD2 (5 bases each). The CDR3 is 15 amino acids. Per the germline V gene, CDR1 is SGHRS and CDR2 is YFSETQ. V was clipped by 4 bases and J by 4 bases, with 15 bases between them. The CDR3 DNA reads TGCGCCAGCAGCACCCGGGACCGACTTTACAATGAGCAGTTCTTC. Its protein is CASSTRDRLYNEQFF.